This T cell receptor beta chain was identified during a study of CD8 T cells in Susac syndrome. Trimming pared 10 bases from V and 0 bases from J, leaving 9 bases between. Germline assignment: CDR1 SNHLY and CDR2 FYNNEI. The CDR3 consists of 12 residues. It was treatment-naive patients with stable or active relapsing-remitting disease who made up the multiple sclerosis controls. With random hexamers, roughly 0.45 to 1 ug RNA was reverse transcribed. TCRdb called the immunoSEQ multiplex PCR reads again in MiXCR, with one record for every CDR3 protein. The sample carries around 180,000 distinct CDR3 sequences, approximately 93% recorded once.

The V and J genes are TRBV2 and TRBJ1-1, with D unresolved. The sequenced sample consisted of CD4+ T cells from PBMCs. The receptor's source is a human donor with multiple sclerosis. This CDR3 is CATSLMNTEAFF. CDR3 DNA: TGTGCCACCAGCCTAATGAACACTGAAGCTTTCTTT.